A single sample gave rise to the 10 T cell receptor beta chains below, sequenced in a study of T cells after yellow fever vaccination. TCRdb reanalysed the 5' RACE reads using MiXCR and keeps one entry per CDR3 protein. Among approximately 250,000 distinct CDR3 sequences listed, 3.6% were seen once. The material was PBMCs, obtained 15 days after the yellow fever booster vaccination. These receptor sequences come from a man between 18 and 29 years old who received the YFV17D yellow fever vaccine.

This clonotype was recorded at least ten times. The V call is TRBV5-1, the J call TRBJ2-2; possibly TRBD1 for D (5 bases). This CDR3 has 13 residues. Germline V gene data show CDR1 as SGHRS and CDR2 as YFSETQ. Trimming left V 3 bases short and J 8 bases short, with 11 bases between. The CDR3 protein is CASSWGPGGELFF. CDR3 DNA: TGCGCCAGCAGCTGGGGCCCAGGGGGGGAGCTGTTTTTT.

This clonotype was observed many times. This chain uses TRBV3-1 with TRBJ2-1; D is unclear. The germline V and J ends were trimmed by 4 bases and 0 bases, with 13 bases remaining between them. Germline V gene lookup returns CDR1 LGHDT and CDR2 YNNKEL (reference sequence). CDR3 length: 16 residues. The CDR3 DNA is TGTGCCAGCAGCCCGAGGTGGGCTAGCTCCTACAATGAGCAGTTCTTC. This sequence encodes CASSPRWASSYNEQFF.

This clonotype was recorded many times. This rearrangement joins TRBV7-6 to TRBJ2-2, with D unclear. Trimming stripped 5 bases from V and 2 bases from J, with 12 bases between. Germline V gives CDR1 SGHVS, CDR2 FNYEAQ. This CDR3 contains 15 residues. The CDR3 sequence: CASSPSPSNTGELFF. Here the CDR3 DNA reads TGTGCCAGCAGCCCCTCCCCCTCCAACACCGGGGAGCTGTTTTTT.

This clonotype has ten or more counts. V gene TRBV10-3 combines with J gene TRBJ1-3, with D hard to call. Germline values: CDR1 ENHRY, CDR2 SYGVKD. Trimming stripped 6 bases from V and 1 base from J, with 4 bases between. The CDR3 loop spans 12 amino acids. The CDR3 protein is CAISQSGNTIYF. The CDR3 DNA reads TGTGCCATCAGCCAATCTGGAAACACCATATATTTT.

This clonotype was seen many times. The chain recombines TRBV7-9 with TRBJ2-7, with 10 bases fitting TRBD1. Germline V gives CDR1 SEHNR, CDR2 FQNEAQ (reference sequence). V dropped 5 bases and J dropped 5; count of bases not matched to a gene: 6. CDR3 length: 14 amino acids. The CDR3 DNA follows: TGTGCCAGCAGCGAAGACGGGACAGGGGACGAGCAGTACGTC. This gives the protein CASSEDGTGDEQYV.

This clonotype was seen repeatedly, ten times or more. The chain combines TRBV5-1 with TRBJ2-7; a possible D gene is TRBD1 (7 bases). V lost 4 bases to trimming and J lost 4 bases, with 21 bases between them. The CDR3 consists of 16 residues. Germline CDR1 SGHRS, CDR2 YFSETQ. This CDR3 is CASSPGPGDSLYEQYV. The DNA of the CDR3 is TGCGCCAGCAGCCCCGGCCCGGGGGACAGTCTGTACGAGCAGTACGTC.

DNA for the CDR3: TGTGCCAGCAGCTTAGCTTGGACTAGCGGGGGGGGAAACCAGTACTTC. Its protein product is CASSLAWTSGGGNQYF. The chain employs TRBV7-2 and TRBJ2-5; 15 nucleotides match TRBD2. With V trimmed by 0 bases and J by 10 bases, 6 bases remained unmatched. The germline CDR1 and CDR2 sequences are SGHTA and FQGNSA. This CDR3 spans 16 amino acids.

This clonotype was counted ten times or more. The chain is built from TRBV5-6 and TRBJ2-7; TRBD1 matches at 9 bases. CDR3 length: 16 residues. Trimming removed 3 bases from V and 9 bases from J; junction bases left unmatched: 16. Per germline, CDR1 SGHDT and CDR2 YYEEEE. The CDR3 DNA is TGTGCCAGCAGCTCCTGGACAGGGGAGGGCCCATTCGGGCAGTACTTC. Its protein is CASSSWTGEGPFGQYF. Full variable domain (missing parts from reference TRBV5-6 and TRBJ2-7): DAGVTQSPTHLIKTRGQQVTLRCSPKSGHDTVSWYQQALGQGPQFIFQYYEEEERQRGNFPDRFSGHQFPNYSSELNVNALLLGDSALYLCASSSWTGEGPFGQYFGPGTRLTVT.

The sample holds many counts of this clonotype. The chain joins TRBV5-1 to TRBJ2-2; D call uncertain. CDR3 length: 12 residues. V shed 7 bases and J shed 1 base, with 5 bases lying between them. CDR1 is SGHRS, CDR2 YFSETQ, per germline. The CDR3 protein is CASRKNTGELFF. The CDR3, as DNA: TGCGCCAGCCGGAAGAACACCGGGGAGCTGTTTTTT.

In its sample, this clonotype was seen many times. V usage is TRBV5-1 and J usage is TRBJ2-2; 9 bases map to TRBD1. The CDR3 is 17 amino acids. Germline-derived CDR1 and CDR2 are SGHRS and YFSETQ. V lost 3 bases and J lost 3; bases outside the gene matches: 9. The CDR3 loop reads CASSSIQGAWDTGELFF. The CDR3 nucleotides are TGCGCCAGCAGCTCCATACAGGGGGCTTGGGACACCGGGGAGCTGTTTTTT.